These 9 T cell receptor beta chains originate from one sample sequenced in a study of T cell responses to AZD1222 COVID-19 vaccine. Clones were sequenced by immunoSEQ multiplex PCR, and TCRdb holds only the in-frame ones, with some missing. The sample lists about 110,000 clones, roughly 88% seen once, with around a sixth in the top ten. This material consisted of peripheral blood, taken on day 0 of AZD1222 vaccination. Receptors originate from an adult in good health.

This clone was detected only once. This chain joins TRBV5-1 and TRBJ1-6; D possibly corresponds to TRBD1 (5 bases). V dropped 0 bases and J dropped 9 bases, with 16 bases sitting between them. The CDR3 is made up of 16 amino acids. CDR1 SGHRS and CDR2 YFSETQ come from the germline V gene. The CDR3, as DNA: TGCGCCAGCAGCTTGGCCGGGGGGGAGTACGGTTCACCCCTCCACTTT. Translating it yields CASSLAGGEYGSPLHF.

The genes are TRBV2 and TRBJ1-5; the D gene is possibly TRBD1 (6 bases). V lost 0 bases to trimming and J lost 0 bases, with 12 bases between them. The CDR3 loop spans 17 amino acids. The germline V gene has CDR1 SNHLY and CDR2 FYNNEI. CDR3 region: CASSEAPGALSNQPQHF. The CDR3 region has the DNA TGTGCCAGCAGTGAAGCTCCGGGGGCTCTTAGCAATCAGCCCCAGCATTTT.

The chain is built from TRBV5-4 and TRBJ1-2; D is possibly TRBD1 (6 bases). V was clipped by 1 base and J by 10 bases, with 14 bases between them. This CDR3 has 13 residues. CDR1 is SGHNT, CDR2 YYREEE, per germline (reference sequence). The CDR3, as DNA: TGTGCCAGCAGCTTGCGGGTAGGGGGAGACTACACCTTC. It encodes CASSLRVGGDYTF. Based on the CDR3 plus reference TRBV5-4 and TRBJ1-2, the full variable domain is ETGVTQSPTHLIKTRGQQVTLRCSSQSGHNTVSWYQQALGQGPQFIFQYYREEENGRGNFPPRFSGLQFPNYSSELNVNALELDDSALYLCASSLRVGGDYTFGSGTRLTVV.

In this sample, this clone turned up once. The gene calls are TRBV19 and TRBJ1-1; 8 bases align to TRBD1. Germline V gene sequence: CDR1 LNHDA, CDR2 SQIVND (reference sequence). V lost 4 bases and J lost 10; bases outside the gene matches: 11. This CDR3 comprises 14 residues. CDR3: CASSTLNGQGGAFF. CDR3 DNA sequence: TGTGCCAGTAGTACCCTCAATGGACAGGGTGGAGCTTTCTTT. The full variable domain, in which reference TRBV19 and TRBJ1-1 provide the parts outside the CDR3, is DGGITQSPKYLFRKEGQNVTLSCEQNLNHDAMYWYRQDPGQGLRLIYYSQIVNDFQKGDIAEGYSVSREKKESFPLTVTSAQKNPTAFYLCASSTLNGQGGAFFGQGTRLTVV.

The chain links TRBV14 to TRBJ2-1; 8 bases align to TRBD1. The V segment lost 2 bases and the J segment 7 bases; nucleotides outside the gene matches: 10. Germline V CDR1 and CDR2: SGHDN, FVKESK. The CDR3 consists of 16 residues. The CDR3 bases are TGTGCCAGCAGCCAACACAGGGGGAAGGGTGTTAATGAGCAGTTCTTC. It codes for CASSQHRGKGVNEQFF.

The genes are TRBV30 and TRBJ1-2; 10 bases agree with TRBD1. CDR3 length: 16 residues. The germline V gene encodes CDR1 GTSNPN and CDR2 SVGIG (reference sequence). Unmatched junction bases numbered 14, after V lost 3 bases and J lost 7 bases. DNA of the CDR3: TGTGCCTGGAGGGCCCGGGACAGGGGACCCAACGCTGGCTACACCTTC. Protein: CAWRARDRGPNAGYTF.

The V and J genes are TRBV29-1 and TRBJ2-1, with 8 bases matching TRBD2. The germline V gene has CDR1 SQVTM and CDR2 ANQGSEA. V was clipped by 7 bases and J by 9 bases; unmatched bases: 11. This CDR3 region has 13 residues. The CDR3 loop reads CSAGTSGLGEQFF. CDR3 coding DNA: TGCAGCGCAGGGACTAGTGGCTTGGGTGAGCAGTTCTTC.

The CDR3 DNA reads TGTGCCTCGACCAGCAGCGCAGCTTCAGGCACCATATATTTT. As protein: CASTSSAASGTIYF. V gene TRBV30 combines with J gene TRBJ1-3; D ambiguous. This CDR3 has 14 residues. V was cut by 7 bases and J by 9 bases, with 22 bases left in between. CDR1 and CDR2 from the germline V gene are GTSNPN and SVGIG (reference sequence).

This sequence joins TRBV29-1 and TRBJ2-3, with 7 bases aligning to TRBD2. J lost 3 bases, V lost 1 base, and 19 bases had no gene match. The CDR3 consists of 19 residues. CDR1 and CDR2 from the germline V gene are SQVTM and ANQGSEA. The CDR3 DNA follows: TGCAGCGTTGAAGCCCCCGGGAGCGGCGGGAGTGGGGGGACAGATACGCAGTATTTT. Translating gives CSVEAPGSGGSGGTDTQYF.